This paragraph covers one T cell receptor beta chain sequence. CDR1 is SEHNR, CDR2 FQNEAQ, per germline (reference sequence). This CDR3 is 14 amino acids long. The germline V and J ends were trimmed by 0 bases and 4 bases, with 7 bases remaining between them. This specimen belongs to a study of blood T cell repertoires in COVID-19. Study-level background: Sites in the United States, Italy and Spain provided acute and convalescent COVID-19 samples. The cDNA or gDNA used as material had been derived from T cells, B-cell-depleted T cells, or PBMCs.

In the source study's methods: The assay estimated nucleated cells by amplifying reference gene primers. Sequenced by immunoSEQ multiplex PCR; TCRdb stores in-frame clones only, minus some. The DNA gave D and trimming, while V, J and clone size come from that table. The sample records hundreds of thousands of clones, 70% to 90% being singletons. While infection was still active, Seattle patients were enrolled and then followed longitudinally. This rearrangement joins TRBV7-9 to TRBJ1-5, with D possibly matching TRBD1 (5 bases). The sequencing input was peripheral blood. The clonotype originates from a woman between 25 and 40 years old with COVID-19, enrolled during active disease. This CDR3 is CASSLAGGNQPQHF. The CDR3 DNA is TGTGCCAGCAGCTTAGCGGGGGGAAATCAGCCCCAGCATTTT.